This T cell receptor (beta chain) derives from a study of OX40 agonist ivuxolimab in advanced cancers. For context, the study as a whole: Ivuxolimab, which targeted the costimulatory receptor OX40 (CD134), was an agonistic, fully human IgG2 monoclonal antibody. Intravenous ivuxolimab was administered to patients every 2 weeks at six dose levels: 0.01, 0.1, 0.3, 1.5, 3 and 10 mg/kg. A male proportion of 82.7% and a mean age of 60 years, ranging from roughly 23 to 85, were recorded for the dose-escalation cohort. The paper reports the monotherapy dose-escalation portion (N of about 54 patients) of the phase I ivuxolimab trial. Of the roughly 54 dose-escalation patients, hepatocellular carcinoma was present in about 20, melanoma in approximately 15, renal cell carcinoma in 9 and head and neck cancer in 9. Prior anti-PD-1, anti-PD-L1 or anti-CTLA-4 therapy was permitted, and checkpoint inhibitors had been received by under 50% of dose-escalation patients. Three dose-escalation patients achieved partial responses, one with hepatocellular carcinoma and two with cutaneous melanoma. Peripheral TCRbeta sequencing was intended to test whether TCR sequence diversity was altered and clonal T-cell expansion was caused by ivuxolimab.

General findings and caveats noted by the study authors: In the 0.1-3.0 mg/kg groups, partial responders had among the lowest normalized peripheral clonal expansion, particularly in CD8+ T cells. At doses from 0.1 to 3.0 mg/kg, clonal expansion was seen in both CD4+ and CD8+ blood T cells between baseline and week 6. Low levels of normalized T-cell clonal expansion were also seen in some patients who did not respond. Which antigens the clonally expanded peripheral T cells were specific for was not determined. After ivuxolimab, expanded clones were on average more numerous among CD8+ T cells than among CD4+ T cells.

Comments on this clone: The target of this receptor is not known. No much larger clonotype is one base removed from it; base qualities were not supplied.

Taken from the germline V gene, the CDR1 and CDR2 loops are SQVTM and ANQGSEA. V loses 7 bases at its end and J loses 2 bases; junction bases beyond the gene matches: 6. The CDR3 runs 13 amino acids, cysteine and phenylalanine included. Of all the DNA, just the CDR3 is kept, 39 bases in frame from base 1. Patients with a history of autoimmune disease or receiving systemic immunosuppression were excluded from the trial. Peripheral blood for TCR sequencing was drawn from every dose cohort at baseline, at cycle 4 day 1 and at cycle 7 day 1. Samples came from an open-label, multicenter, first-in-human phase I dose-escalation trial of ivuxolimab. Adults with locally advanced or metastatic melanoma, renal cell carcinoma, hepatocellular carcinoma or head and neck squamous cell carcinoma were enrolled in the trial. Before TCR sequencing, CD4+ and CD8+ T cells were separately sorted from peripheral blood.

Genomic DNA was isolated from the sorted cells so that the TCRbeta CDR3 region could be sequenced. The immunoSEQ Assay was used for sequencing of TCRbeta CDR3 regions. The source is immuneACCESS, and TCRdb retained only in-frame sequences with V and J called. Part of the clones is not carried over; for the studies checked, unresolved V genes explain less than half of this, and the remainder is unexplained. Within this sample are roughly 100,000 clones, with around 90% of them counted one time only. The ten largest clones capture 7% to 8.5% of the sample. The sample here was CD4+ or CD8+ T cells sorted from blood, taken in a trial of the OX40 agonist ivuxolimab. The source of this sequence is an adult with an advanced solid tumor such as melanoma, head and neck, liver or kidney cancer. The rearranged segments are TRBV29-1 and TRBJ2-5; 8 bases in the junction line up with TRBD1. The DNA sequence is given as TGCAGCGCCCGGACAGGGACACAAGAGACCCAGTACTTC. The translation is CSARTGTQETQYF.